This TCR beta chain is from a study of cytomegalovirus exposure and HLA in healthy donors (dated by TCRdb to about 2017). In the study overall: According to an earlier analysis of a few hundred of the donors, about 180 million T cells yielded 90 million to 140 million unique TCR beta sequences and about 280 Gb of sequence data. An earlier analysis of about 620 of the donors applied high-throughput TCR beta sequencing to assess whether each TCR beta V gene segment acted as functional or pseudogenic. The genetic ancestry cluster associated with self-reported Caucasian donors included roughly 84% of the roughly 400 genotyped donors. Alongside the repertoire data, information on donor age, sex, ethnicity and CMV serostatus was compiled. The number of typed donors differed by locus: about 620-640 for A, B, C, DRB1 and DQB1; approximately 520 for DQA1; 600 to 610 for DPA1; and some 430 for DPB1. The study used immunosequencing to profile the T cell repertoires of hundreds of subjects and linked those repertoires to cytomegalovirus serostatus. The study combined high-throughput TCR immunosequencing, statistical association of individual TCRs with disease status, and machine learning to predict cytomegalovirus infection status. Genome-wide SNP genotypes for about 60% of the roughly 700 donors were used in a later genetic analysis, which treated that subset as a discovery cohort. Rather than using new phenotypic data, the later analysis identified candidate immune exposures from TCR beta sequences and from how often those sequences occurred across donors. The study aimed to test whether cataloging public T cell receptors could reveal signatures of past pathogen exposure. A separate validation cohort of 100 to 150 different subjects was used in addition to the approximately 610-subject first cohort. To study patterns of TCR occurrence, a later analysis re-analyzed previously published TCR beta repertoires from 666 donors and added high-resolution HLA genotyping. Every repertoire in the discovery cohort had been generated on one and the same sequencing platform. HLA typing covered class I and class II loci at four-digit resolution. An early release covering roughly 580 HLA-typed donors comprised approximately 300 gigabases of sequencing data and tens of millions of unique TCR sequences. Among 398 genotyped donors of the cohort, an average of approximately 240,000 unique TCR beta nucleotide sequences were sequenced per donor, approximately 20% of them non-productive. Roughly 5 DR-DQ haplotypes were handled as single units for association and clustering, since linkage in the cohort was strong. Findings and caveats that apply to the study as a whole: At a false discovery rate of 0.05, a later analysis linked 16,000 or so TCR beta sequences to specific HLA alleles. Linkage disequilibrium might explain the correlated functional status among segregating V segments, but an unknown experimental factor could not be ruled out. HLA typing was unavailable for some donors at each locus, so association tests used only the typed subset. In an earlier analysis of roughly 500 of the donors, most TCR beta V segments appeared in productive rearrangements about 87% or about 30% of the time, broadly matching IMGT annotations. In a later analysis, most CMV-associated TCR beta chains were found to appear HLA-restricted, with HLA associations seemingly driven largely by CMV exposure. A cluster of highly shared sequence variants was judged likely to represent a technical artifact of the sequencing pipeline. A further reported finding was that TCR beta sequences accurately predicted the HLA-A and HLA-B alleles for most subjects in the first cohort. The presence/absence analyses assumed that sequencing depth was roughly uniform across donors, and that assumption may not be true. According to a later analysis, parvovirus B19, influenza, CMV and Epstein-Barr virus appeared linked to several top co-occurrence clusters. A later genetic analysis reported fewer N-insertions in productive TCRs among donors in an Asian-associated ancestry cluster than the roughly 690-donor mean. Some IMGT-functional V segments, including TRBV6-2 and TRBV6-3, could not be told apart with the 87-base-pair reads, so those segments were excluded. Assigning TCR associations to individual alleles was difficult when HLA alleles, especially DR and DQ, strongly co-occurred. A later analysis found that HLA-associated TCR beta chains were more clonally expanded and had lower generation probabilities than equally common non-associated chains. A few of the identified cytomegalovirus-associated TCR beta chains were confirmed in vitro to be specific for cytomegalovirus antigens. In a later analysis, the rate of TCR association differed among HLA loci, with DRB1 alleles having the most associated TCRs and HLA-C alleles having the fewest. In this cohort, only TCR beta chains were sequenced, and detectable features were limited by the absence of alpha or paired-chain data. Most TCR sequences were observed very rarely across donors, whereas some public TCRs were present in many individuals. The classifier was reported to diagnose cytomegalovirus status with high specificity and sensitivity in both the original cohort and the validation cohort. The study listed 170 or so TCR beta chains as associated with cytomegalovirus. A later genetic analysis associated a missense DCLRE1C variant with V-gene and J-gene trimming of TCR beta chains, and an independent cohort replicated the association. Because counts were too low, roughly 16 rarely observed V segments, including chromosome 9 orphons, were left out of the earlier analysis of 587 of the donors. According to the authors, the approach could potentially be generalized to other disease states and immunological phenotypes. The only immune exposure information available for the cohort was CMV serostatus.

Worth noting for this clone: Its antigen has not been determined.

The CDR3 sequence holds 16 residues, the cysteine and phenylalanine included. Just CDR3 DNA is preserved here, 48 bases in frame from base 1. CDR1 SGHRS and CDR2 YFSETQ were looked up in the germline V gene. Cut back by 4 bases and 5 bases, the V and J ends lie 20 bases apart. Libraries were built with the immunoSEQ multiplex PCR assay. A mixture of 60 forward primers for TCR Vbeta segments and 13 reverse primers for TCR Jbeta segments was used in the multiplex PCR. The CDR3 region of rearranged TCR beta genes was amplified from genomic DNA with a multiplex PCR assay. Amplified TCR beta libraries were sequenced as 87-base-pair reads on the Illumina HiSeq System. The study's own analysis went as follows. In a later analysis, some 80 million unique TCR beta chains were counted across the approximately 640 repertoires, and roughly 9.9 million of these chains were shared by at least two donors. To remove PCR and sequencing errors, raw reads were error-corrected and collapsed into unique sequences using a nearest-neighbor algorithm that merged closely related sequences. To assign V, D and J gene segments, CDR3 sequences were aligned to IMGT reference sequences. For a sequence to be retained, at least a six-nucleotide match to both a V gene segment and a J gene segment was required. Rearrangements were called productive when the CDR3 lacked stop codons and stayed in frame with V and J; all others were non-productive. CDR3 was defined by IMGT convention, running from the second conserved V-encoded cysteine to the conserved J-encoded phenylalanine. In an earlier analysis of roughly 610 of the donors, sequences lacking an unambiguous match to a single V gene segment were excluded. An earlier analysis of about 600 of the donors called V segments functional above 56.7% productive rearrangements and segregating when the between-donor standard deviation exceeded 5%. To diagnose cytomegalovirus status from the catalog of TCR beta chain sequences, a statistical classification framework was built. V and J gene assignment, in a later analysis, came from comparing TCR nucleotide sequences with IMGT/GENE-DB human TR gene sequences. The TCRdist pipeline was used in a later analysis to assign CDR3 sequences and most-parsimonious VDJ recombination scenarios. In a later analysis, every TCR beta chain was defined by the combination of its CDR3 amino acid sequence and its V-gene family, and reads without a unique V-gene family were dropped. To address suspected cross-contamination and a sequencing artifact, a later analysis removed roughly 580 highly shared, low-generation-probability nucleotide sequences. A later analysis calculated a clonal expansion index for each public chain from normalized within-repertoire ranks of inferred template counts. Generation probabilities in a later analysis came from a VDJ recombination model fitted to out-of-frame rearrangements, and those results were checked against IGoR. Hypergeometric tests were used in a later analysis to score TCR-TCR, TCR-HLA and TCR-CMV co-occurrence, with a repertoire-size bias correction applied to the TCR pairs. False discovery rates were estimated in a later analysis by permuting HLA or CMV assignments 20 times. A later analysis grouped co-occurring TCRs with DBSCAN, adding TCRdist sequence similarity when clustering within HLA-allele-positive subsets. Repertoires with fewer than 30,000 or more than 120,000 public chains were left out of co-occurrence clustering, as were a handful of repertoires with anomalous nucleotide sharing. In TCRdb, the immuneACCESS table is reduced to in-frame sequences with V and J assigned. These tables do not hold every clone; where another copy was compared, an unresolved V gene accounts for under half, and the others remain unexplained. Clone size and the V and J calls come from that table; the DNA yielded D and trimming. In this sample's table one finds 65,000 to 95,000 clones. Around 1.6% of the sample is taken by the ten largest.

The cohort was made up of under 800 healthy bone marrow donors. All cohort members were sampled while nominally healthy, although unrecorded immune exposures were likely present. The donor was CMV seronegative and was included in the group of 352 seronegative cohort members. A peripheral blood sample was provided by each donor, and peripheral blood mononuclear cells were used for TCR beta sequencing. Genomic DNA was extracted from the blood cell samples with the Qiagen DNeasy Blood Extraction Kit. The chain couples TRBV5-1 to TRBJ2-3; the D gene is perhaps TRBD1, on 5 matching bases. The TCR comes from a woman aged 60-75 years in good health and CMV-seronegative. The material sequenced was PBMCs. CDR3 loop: CASSPEAEQVRDTQYF. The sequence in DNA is TGCGCCAGCAGCCCCGAGGCGGAACAGGTCCGAGATACGCAGTATTTT.